This T cell receptor (beta chain) was documented in a study of regulatory T cells in long-lasting Graves disease. Study results and caveats: Persistent disease showed a preference for TRBV28, TRBJ1-2 and TRBJ2-5. Results may be inaccurate due to the small sample size.

The sample holds a few counts of this clonotype. Its specificity is unknown. iRepertoire HTBI primers and Arm-PCR of CDR3 regions built TCR beta libraries. TCRdb re-analysed the multiplex PCR reads in MiXCR, keeping a single row per CDR3 protein. This table has 410,000 or so distinct CDR3 sequences, 15% appearing once. Specified time point: newly diagnosed GD, antithyroid drugs for less than 3 months. RNA from PBMCs was the source of the TCR library. The CDR3 spans 15 residues. CDR1 and CDR2 (germline): SGHTA, FQGTGA. V shed 1 base and J shed 5 bases, with 14 bases lying between them. These data were also filed under a second study, of T cells in Graves' hyperthyroidism and ophthalmopathy.

The rearrangement joins TRBV7-3 to TRBJ2-5; tentative D call: TRBD2 (7 bases). The receptor comes from a woman under 40 with Graves disease. The sample in question was peripheral blood mononuclear cells (PBMCs), obtained at new diagnosis, from a patient treated with antithyroid drugs. CDR3: CASSLRGGGRETQYF. The CDR3 coding sequence is TGTGCCAGCAGCTTAAGGGGAGGGGGTCGGGAGACCCAGTACTTC.